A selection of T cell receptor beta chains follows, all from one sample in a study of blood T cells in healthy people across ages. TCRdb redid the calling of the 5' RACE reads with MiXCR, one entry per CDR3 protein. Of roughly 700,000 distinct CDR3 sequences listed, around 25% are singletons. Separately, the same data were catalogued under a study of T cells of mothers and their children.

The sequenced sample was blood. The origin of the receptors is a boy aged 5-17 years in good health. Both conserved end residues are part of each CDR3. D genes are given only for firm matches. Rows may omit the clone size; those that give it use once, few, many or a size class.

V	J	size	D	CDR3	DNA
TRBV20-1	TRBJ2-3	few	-	CSAISGNTQYF	TGCAGTGCTATTTCGGGGAATACGCAGTATTTT
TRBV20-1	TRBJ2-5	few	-	CSARDPQTDRILQETQYF	TGCAGTGCTAGAGACCCTCAAACAGACCGAATACTCCAAGAGACCCAGTACTTC
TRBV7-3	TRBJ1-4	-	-	CASSLTLFF	TGTGCCAGCAGCTTAACACTGTTTTTT
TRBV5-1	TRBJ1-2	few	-	CASSLDGPGGDGYTF	TGCGCCAGCAGCTTGGATGGGCCGGGGGGAGATGGCTACACCTTC
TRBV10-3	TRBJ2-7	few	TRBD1	CAIRGGQGAYEQYF	TGTGCCATCAGGGGGGGACAGGGGGCCTACGAGCAGTACTTC
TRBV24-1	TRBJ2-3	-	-	CATSARRKGDTQYF	TGTGCCACCAGTGCTCGCCGGAAGGGAGATACGCAGTATTTT
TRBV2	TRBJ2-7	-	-	CAISIGETYEQYF	TGTGCCATCAGTATTGGGGAAACCTACGAGCAGTACTTC
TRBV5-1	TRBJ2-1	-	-	CASKPQGQSDEQFF	TGCGCCAGCAAACCTCAGGGGCAAAGCGATGAGCAGTTCTTC
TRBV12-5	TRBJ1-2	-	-	CASGSPLVGVGLYYGYTF	TGTGCTAGTGGTTCCCCTCTAGTCGGGGTGGGCTTGTACTATGGCTACACCTTC
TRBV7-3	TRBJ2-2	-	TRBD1	CASSIQGAGGELFF	TGTGCCAGCAGCATCCAGGGGGCTGGCGGGGAGCTGTTTTTT
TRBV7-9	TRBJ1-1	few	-	CASSLSPGANTEAFF	TGTGCCAGCAGCTTAAGTCCTGGGGCGAACACTGAAGCTTTCTTT
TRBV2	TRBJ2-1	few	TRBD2	CASRPSGSRDEQFF	TGTGCCAGCAGACCTAGCGGGAGTAGGGATGAGCAGTTCTTC
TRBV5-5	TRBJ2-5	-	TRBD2	CASSGETSWETQYF	TGTGCCAGCAGCGGTGAGACTAGCTGGGAGACCCAGTACTTC
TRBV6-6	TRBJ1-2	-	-	CASSFDGQSVGYTF	TGTGCCAGCAGTTTTGACGGACAGTCTGTTGGCTACACCTTC
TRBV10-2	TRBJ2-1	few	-	CASSEVNNEQFF	TGCGCCAGCAGTGAGGTAAACAATGAGCAGTTCTTC
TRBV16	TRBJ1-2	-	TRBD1	CASSPRAQGAIPTYGYTF	TGTGCCAGCAGCCCACGAGCACAGGGGGCGATCCCCACCTATGGCTACACCTTC
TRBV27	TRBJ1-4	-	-	CASSLSSGANEKLFF	TGTGCCAGCAGTTTATCGAGCGGAGCTAATGAAAAACTGTTTTTT
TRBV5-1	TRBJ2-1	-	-	CASSLAVGRGGYNEQFF	TGCGCCAGCAGCTTGGCCGTCGGCAGGGGTGGCTACAATGAGCAGTTCTTC
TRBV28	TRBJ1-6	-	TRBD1	CASSLLLDRVSNSPLHF	TGTGCCAGCAGTCTCCTCCTGGACAGGGTCTCCAATTCACCCCTCCACTTT
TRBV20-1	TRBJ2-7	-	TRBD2	CSAQPGLAGSNEQYF	TGCAGTGCCCAGCCGGGACTAGCGGGGAGTAACGAGCAGTACTTC
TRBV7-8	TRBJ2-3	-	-	CASSSPGDPAGDTQYF	TGTGCCAGCAGCTCACCCGGGGACCCGGCGGGAGATACGCAGTATTTT
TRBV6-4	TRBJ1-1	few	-	CASSDYGLRAFF	TGTGCCAGCAGTGACTATGGGTTGCGGGCTTTCTTT
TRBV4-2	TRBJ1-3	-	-	CASSQDLGTRNAIYF	TGTGCCAGCAGCCAAGATCTTGGGACTCGAAACGCCATATATTTT
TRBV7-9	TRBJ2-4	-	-	CASSLAGGVGNIQYF	TGTGCCAGCAGCTTAGCAGGAGGGGTCGGAAACATTCAGTACTTC
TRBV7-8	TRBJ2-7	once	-	CASSLGFGGGGYEQYF	TGTGCCAGCAGCTTAGGATTCGGAGGGGGAGGCTACGAGCAGTACTTC
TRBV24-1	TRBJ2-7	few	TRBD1	CATSQGTGGYEQYF	TGTGCCACCAGTCAAGGAACAGGGGGCTACGAGCAGTACTTC
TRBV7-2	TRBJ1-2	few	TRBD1	CASSFLQGDHYGYTF	TGTGCCAGCAGCTTCCTACAGGGGGACCACTATGGCTACACCTTC
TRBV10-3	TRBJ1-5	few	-	CAIREGTSNQPQHF	TGTGCCATCAGGGAGGGAACGAGCAATCAGCCCCAGCATTTT
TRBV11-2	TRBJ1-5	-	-	CASSPTLGQPQHF	TGTGCCAGCAGCCCTACTCTGGGTCAGCCCCAGCATTTT
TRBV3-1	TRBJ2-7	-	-	CASSQDAVGPYEQYF	TGTGCCAGCAGCCAAGATGCGGTGGGGCCCTACGAGCAGTACTTC
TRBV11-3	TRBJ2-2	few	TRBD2	CASTRDYSPESTGELFF	TGTGCCAGCACCCGGGACTACTCCCCCGAGAGCACCGGGGAGCTGTTTTTT
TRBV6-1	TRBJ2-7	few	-	CASRNTYEQYF	TGTGCCAGCAGGAACACCTACGAGCAGTACTTC
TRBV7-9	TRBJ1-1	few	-	CASSVWDKPSPPEAFF	TGTGCCAGCAGCGTATGGGACAAACCTAGCCCCCCTGAAGCTTTCTTT
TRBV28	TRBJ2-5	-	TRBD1	CASSFNNRGETQYF	TGTGCCAGCAGTTTTAATAACAGGGGAGAGACCCAGTACTTC
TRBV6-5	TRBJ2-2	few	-	CASSPPRGETGELFF	TGTGCCAGCAGTCCCCCACGGGGAGAGACCGGGGAGCTGTTTTTT
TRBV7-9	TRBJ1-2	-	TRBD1	CASSLDREGGYGYTF	TGTGCCAGCAGCTTGGACAGGGAGGGGGGCTATGGCTACACCTTC
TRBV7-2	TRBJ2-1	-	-	CASSSSPGLINEQFF	TGTGCCAGCAGCTCCTCTCCGGGACTCATCAATGAGCAGTTCTTC